This T cell receptor beta chain was captured in a study of CD8+CD57+ T cells in acquired aplastic anemia. Patients picked for sequencing had shown CD8+CD57+ cell expansion detected by flow cytometry. Sampling of blood occurred while the patients had still received no therapy. Genomic DNA, the template, was used for profiling of the TCR beta VDJ and CDR3. TCRdb independently ran MiXCR on the reads; one entry per CDR3 protein. The profile covers approximately 58,000 distinct CDR3 sequences, with roughly 60% appearing a single time and approximately 15% taken by the ten largest. The study's findings and limits: Patients shared approximately 30 CD8+ CDR3 sequences with controls.

As concerns this clonotype: Its antigen is not known.

The receptor's source is a human donor with aplastic anemia. Material for sequencing was sorted CD4+, CD8+, or CD8+CD57+ T cells (not recorded which) from PBMCs.

The CDR3 reads CASSYRELYGYTF. CDR3 DNA sequence: TGTGCCAGCAGTTATCGGGAGCTCTATGGCTACACCTTC. The chain employs TRBV7-4 and TRBJ1-2, with unresolved D. The CDR3 covers 13 residues. Per germline, CDR1 SGHVT and CDR2 SQSDAQ. Between the trimmed V and J ends, which lost 6 bases and 4 bases, there was a span of 12 bases.